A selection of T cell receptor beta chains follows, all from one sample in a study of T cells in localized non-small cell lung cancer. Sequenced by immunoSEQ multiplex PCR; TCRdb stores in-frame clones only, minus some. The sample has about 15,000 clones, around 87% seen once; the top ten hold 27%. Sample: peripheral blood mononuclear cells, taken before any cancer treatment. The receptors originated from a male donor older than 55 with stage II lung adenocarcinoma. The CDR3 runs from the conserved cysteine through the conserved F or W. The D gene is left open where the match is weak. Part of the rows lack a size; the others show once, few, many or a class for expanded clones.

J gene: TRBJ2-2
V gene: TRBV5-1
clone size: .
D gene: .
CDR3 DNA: TGCGCCAGCAGCTTGGGAGTGGAGGGCGGGGAGCTGTTTTTT
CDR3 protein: CASSLGVEGGELFF

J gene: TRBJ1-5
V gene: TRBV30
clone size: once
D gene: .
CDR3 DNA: TGTGCCTGGAGCGACAGGTCGGTTCAGCCCCAGCATTTT
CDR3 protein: CAWSDRSVQPQHF

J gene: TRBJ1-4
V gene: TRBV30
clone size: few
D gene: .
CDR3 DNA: TGTGCCTCACAGGGAAGGGCTGAAAAACTGTTTTTT
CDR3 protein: CASQGRAEKLFF

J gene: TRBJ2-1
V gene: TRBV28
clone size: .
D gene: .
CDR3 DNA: TGTGCCAGCAGTTCTTACAGGTACAATGAGCAGTTCTTC
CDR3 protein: CASSSYRYNEQFF

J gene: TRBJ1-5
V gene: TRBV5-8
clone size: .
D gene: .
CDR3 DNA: TGTGCCAGCAGCTTGTACAGGGTGCGCAATCAGCCCCAGCATTTT
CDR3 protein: CASSLYRVRNQPQHF

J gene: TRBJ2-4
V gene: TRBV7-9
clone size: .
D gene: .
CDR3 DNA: TGTGCCAGCAGCTTAGACGGCAGAGTAGCCAAAAACATTCAGTACTTC
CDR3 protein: CASSLDGRVAKNIQYF

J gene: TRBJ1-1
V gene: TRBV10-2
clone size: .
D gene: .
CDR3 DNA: TGCGCCAGCAGTGAGTCAAGGACCCAATACACTGAAGCTTTCTTT
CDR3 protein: CASSESRTQYTEAFF

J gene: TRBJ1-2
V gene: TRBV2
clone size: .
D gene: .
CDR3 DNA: TGTGCCAGCAGTGAAAACTATGGCTACACCTTC
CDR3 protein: CASSENYGYTF

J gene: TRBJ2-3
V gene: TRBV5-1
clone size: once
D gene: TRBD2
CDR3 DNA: TGCGCCAGCAGCCAACTAGCGGCCTCGACAGATACGCAGTATTTT
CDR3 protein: CASSQLAASTDTQYF

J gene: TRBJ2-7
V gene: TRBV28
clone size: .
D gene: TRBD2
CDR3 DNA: TGTGCCAGCAGTGCTAGCGGGAGGGTTCACGAGCAGTACTTC
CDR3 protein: CASSASGRVHEQYF

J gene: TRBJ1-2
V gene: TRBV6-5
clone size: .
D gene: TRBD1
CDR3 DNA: TGTGCCAGCAGTTACACCGACAGGGGATCGGGTGGCTACACCTTC
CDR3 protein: CASSYTDRGSGGYTF